This entry is about one TCR beta chain. Its antigen has not been determined. No qualities accompany the bases; no much larger clone lies one base away. V and J lose 0 bases and 7 bases, and a span of 13 bases separates them. The germline V gene yields MNHEY for CDR1 and SVGEGT for CDR2. The CDR3 contains 14 residues, cysteine and phenylalanine counted. Only CDR3 DNA is held: 42 bases, read in frame from base 1. The immunoSEQ Assay, a bias-controlled multiplex PCR, was used to amplify TCRbeta CDR3 regions from genomic DNA. Per the source publication's procedure: The number of nucleated cells in each sample was estimated by amplification of reference gene primers within the assay. Sequence reads were collapsed and filtered to measure the absolute abundance of every unique TCRbeta CDR3 rearrangement. For each sample, productive Simpson clonality was calculated by taking the square root of Simpson's diversity index across productive rearrangements. TCRdb carries this immuneACCESS record with in-frame sequences only. Its versions omit some clonotypes, under half of them owing to an unresolved V gene in the studies checked, with the rest unexplained. For V, J and clone size, that table is used; D and trimming come from the DNA. Recorded for this sample are hundreds of thousands of clones; 85% to 90% of them occurred a single time. The top ten hold 7% to 8% of the sample.

One collaborating source in Seattle enrolled patients while the patients were actively infected and followed the patients over time throughout the course of disease. The collaborating institutions used their own protocols to collect whole blood in K2EDTA tubes. For TCRbeta analysis, collaborator samples were shipped as frozen whole blood, as isolated PBMCs, or as DNA extracted from either sample type. The data were taken from a study of blood T cell repertoires in COVID-19 (dated by TCRdb to 2019 to 2021). Regarding the complete study: Samples covering the acute and convalescent phases of COVID-19 were provided by collaborators in the United States, Italy and Spain. HLA class I and class II types, where available, came from metadata supplied by the sample provider rather than from assay-based typing. The material from the prospective study consisted of cDNA or gDNA derived from T cells, B-cell-depleted T cells, or PBMCs. The repertoires were released in a freely available public database meant as a resource for research on the immune response to SARS-CoV-2. The samples were drawn from the first 160 participants of the ongoing ImmuneRACE study and from 950 to 1,500 subjects provided by 6 global collaborators. Subjects who had been exposed to COVID-19, were actively infected with it, or had recovered from it provided the deeply sampled blood TCRbeta repertoires that made up the dataset. Nearly every sample came with metadata listing a de-identified subject ID, COVID-19 status, age in years and sex. Results and caveats for the whole study, not just this receptor: The quantity of clinical and demographic metadata differed by source and by participant and was supplied without curation.

The chain was built from TRBV6-2 or TRBV6-3 and TRBJ2-7; perhaps TRBD1 is the D gene, with 5 bases matching. The clonotype comes from a woman in her 70s with COVID-19, enrolled during active disease. Sequencing was carried out using peripheral blood. The sequenced DNA: TGTGCCAGCAGTTACTCGAGGCAGGGCGGAGAGCAGTACTTC. Its amino acids are CASSYSRQGGEQYF.